This T cell receptor beta chain derives from a study of T-cell memory formation after mild COVID-19. Study-wide findings and caveats: Some SARS-CoV-2-responding clones were already detected in memory before infection. Balance between CD4 and CD8 was seen in clones contracting day 15 to 85, and a CD4+ lean was seen in later expanders. Second-wave clones with a day 37 peak had unconfirmed SARS-CoV-2 specificity.

CDR1 is SGHRS and CDR2 is YFSETQ in the germline V gene. This CDR3 is built from 14 residues. Trimming shortened V by 7 bases and J by 0 bases, and 12 bases separated the two germline ends. Constant-segment-primed 5'RACE gave TCR alpha and TCR beta cDNA libraries with sample barcodes and UMIs. TCRdb reprocessed the 5' RACE reads via MiXCR and lists one record per CDR3 protein. This table holds 550,000 to 700,000 distinct CDR3 sequences, roughly a sixth found once. As regards this clonotype: The antigen is unknown.

V usage is TRBV5-1 and J usage is TRBJ2-3; maybe TRBD2 (6 bases). Source material: PBMCs or a T cell subset sorted from them (not recorded which). The source is an adult woman who had mild COVID-19 (a few samples of this study predate the infection). Cell type and time point are not known. The chain's CDR3 is CASGSAGSTDTQYF. In DNA, the CDR3 is TGCGCCAGCGGTTCGGCGGGAAGCACAGATACGCAGTATTTT.